These 25 T cell receptor beta chains were all obtained from the same sample, sequenced in a study of T-cell memory formation after mild COVID-19. TCRdb re-called the 5' RACE reads with MiXCR, one entry per CDR3 protein. The sample shows a few hundred thousand distinct CDR3 sequences, approximately 15% of them seen only once. Sequenced sample: PBMCs or a T cell subset sorted from them (not recorded which). The origin of the receptors is a man between 18 and 35 years old who had mild COVID-19 (a few samples of this study predate the infection). Cell type and time point are not known.

V and J are TRBV7-6 and TRBJ2-7, with D tentatively TRBD1 (6 bases). V lost 3 bases and J 4 bases, leaving 19 bases between the germline ends. This CDR3 contains 16 residues. Germline CDR1 SGHVS, CDR2 FNYEAQ. The CDR3: CASSLGGTPSIYEQYF. The DNA for the CDR3 is TGTGCCAGCAGCTTGGGTGGGACACCCTCGATTTACGAGCAGTACTTC.

This clonotype was observed a handful of times. V usage is TRBV12-3 or TRBV12-4 and J usage is TRBJ2-5, with unresolved D. The CDR3 extends over 13 amino acids. Trimming stripped 6 bases from V and 3 bases from J, with 11 bases between. CDR3 region: CASSLFRKETQYF. The CDR3 DNA reads as TGTGCCAGCAGCCTATTCAGGAAAGAGACCCAGTACTTC.

The genes are TRBV20-1 and TRBJ2-4; D might be TRBD1 or TRBD2, each matching 5 bases. The CDR3 consists of 14 residues. Germline CDR1 reads DFQATT; CDR2 reads SNEGSKA (reference sequence). V lost 1 base, J lost 8 bases, and 15 bases lay in between. As DNA, the CDR3 is TGCAGTGCTAGAGTGGCAGGGAGTACGGACATTCAGTACTTC. Translation gives CSARVAGSTDIQYF.

A few counts support this clonotype. V gene TRBV29-1 combines with J gene TRBJ1-6, with D hard to call. The CDR3 has 13 amino acids. V was trimmed by 5 bases and J by 7 bases, leaving 12 bases between them. CDR1 and CDR2 (germline): SQVTM, ANQGSEA. The CDR3 spells CSVNDGGNSPLHF. In DNA form, the CDR3 reads TGCAGCGTTAACGACGGAGGAAATTCACCCCTCCACTTT.

This clonotype was detected many times. The rearrangement joins TRBV20-1 to TRBJ2-3, with D tentatively TRBD2 (6 bases). Trimming took off 6 bases at V and 3 bases at J, with 13 bases between the two ends. The CDR3 extends over 13 amino acids. From germline, CDR1 is DFQATT and CDR2 SNEGSKA (reference sequence). The CDR3 nucleotides are TGCAGTGCGAGGGCTGGAGGGACAGATACGCAGTATTTT. Translated, it gives CSARAGGTDTQYF.

This chain links TRBV9 with TRBJ2-2; a weak D match, TRBD2 (6 bases). CDR1 and CDR2 from the germline V gene are SGDLS and YYNGEE. The CDR3 covers 15 residues. Trimming removed 4 bases at V and 5 bases at J, with 15 bases between. The CDR3 region has the DNA TGTGCCAGCAGCCCCGGTGTGGGGGGTACCGGGGAGCTGTTTTTT. Encoded protein: CASSPGVGGTGELFF.

The DNA of the CDR3 is TGCGCCAGCAGCCGCACGCGAACCGGCACAGATACGCAGTATTTT. Encoded protein: CASSRTRTGTDTQYF. The chain couples TRBV4-3 to TRBJ2-3; D is unresolved. V was trimmed by 4 bases and J by 1 base, leaving 12 bases between them. The CDR3 consists of 15 residues. The germline V gene has CDR1 LGHNA and CDR2 YSLEER.

This clonotype was counted only a few times. The chain couples TRBV20-1 to TRBJ2-1, with D hard to call. The CDR3 sequence is 16 residues long. Trimming shortened V by 6 bases and J by 4 bases, and 22 bases separated the two germline ends. Germline CDR1 reads DFQATT; CDR2 reads SNEGSKA (reference sequence). The CDR3 bases are TGCAGTGCCCCGTCCTCCCCGGCTGTTTCTTACAATGAGCAGTTCTTC. Translating gives CSAPSSPAVSYNEQFF.

This clonotype was detected many times. V and J are TRBV5-1 and TRBJ2-7; D perhaps matches TRBD1 (5 bases). CDR3 size: 14 residues. CDR1 SGHRS and CDR2 YFSETQ come from the germline V gene. Trimming cost V 1 base and J 4 bases, with 12 bases left between them. The CDR3 coding sequence is TGCGCCAGCAGCTTGCTAGACAGCTTATACGAGCAGTACTTC. Translated, it gives CASSLLDSLYEQYF.

This clonotype has just a few counts. Written as DNA, the CDR3 is TGTGCCAGCAGCTTTGTTGGGGAGGTTGGGGAGCTGTTTTTT. This sequence encodes CASSFVGEVGELFF. The chain is built from TRBV7-2 and TRBJ2-2; D possibly corresponds to TRBD2 (6 bases). Germline V gene data show CDR1 as SGHTA and CDR2 as FQGNSA. The CDR3 has 14 residues. With 3 bases removed from V and 8 bases from J, the gap between germline ends came to 13 bases.

This chain links TRBV5-1 with TRBJ2-3; 8 bases map to TRBD1. The CDR3 runs 17 residues. Germline V lookup: CDR1 SGHRS, CDR2 YFSETQ. Unmatched junction bases numbered 15, after V lost 4 bases and J lost 5 bases. The CDR3: CASSLPDRDRLIDTQYF. The CDR3 coding sequence is TGCGCCAGCAGCCTACCGGACAGGGACCGGTTGATAGATACGCAGTATTTT.

In nucleotides, the CDR3 is TGTGCCAGCAACTGGACAAAAGAGACCCAGTACTTC. Protein sequence: CASNWTKETQYF. The chain carries TRBV6-2 or TRBV6-3 and TRBJ2-5; maybe TRBD1 (5 bases). Germline values: CDR1 MNHEY, CDR2 SVGEGT. The V gene lost 7 bases and the J gene lost 3 bases, with 9 bases spanning the gap. This CDR3 spans 12 amino acids.

This chain joins TRBV5-6 and TRBJ2-7; D is tentatively TRBD1 or TRBD2 (5 bases each). CDR1 and CDR2 from the germline V gene are SGHDT and YYEEEE. The CDR3 covers 15 residues. Trimming stripped 1 base from V and 0 bases from J, with 11 bases between. For the CDR3, the DNA is TGTGCCAGCAGCTTGATCTTCGGGACCTCCTACGAGCAGTACTTC. This encodes CASSLIFGTSYEQYF.

To note about this clonotype: At one boundary the junction diverges from the germline segment, which might be a read error. The chain is built from TRBV14 and TRBJ2-2; D ambiguous. Germline V gene lookup returns CDR1 SGHDN and CDR2 FVKESK. CDR3 length: 13 residues. The CDR3 sequence is CASNQYPTGELFF. The CDR3 DNA follows: TGTGCCAGCAACCAATACCCCACCGGGGAGCTGTTTTTT.

This clonotype showed up just a few times. The chain uses TRBV10-3 and TRBJ2-3, with a weak D call TRBD2 (5 bases). Germline loops: CDR1 ENHRY, CDR2 SYGVKD. Between the trimmed V and J ends, which lost 3 bases and 0 bases, there was a span of 10 bases. The CDR3 is made up of 15 amino acids. As DNA, the CDR3 is TGTGCCATCAGTGATAGAGCGGAAAGCACAGATACGCAGTATTTT. It specifies CAISDRAESTDTQYF.

The V call is TRBV29-1, the J call TRBJ2-1; 7 bases agree with TRBD1. Germline V CDR1 and CDR2: SQVTM, ANQGSEA. Trimming cost V 2 bases and J 7 bases; bases outside gene matches: 8. This CDR3 region has 14 residues. The DNA of the CDR3 is TGCAGCGTTGAATACTCAGGGGGTGGGAATGAGCAGTTCTTC. It translates to CSVEYSGGGNEQFF.

In this sample, this clonotype turned up a few times. V is TRBV24-1 and J is TRBJ2-3; D is undetermined. V was shortened by 1 base and J by 6 bases, with 7 bases between the two germline ends. The CDR3 sequence is 13 residues long. From germline, CDR1 is KGHDR and CDR2 SFDVKD. The CDR3 region is CATSDFPSDTQYF. The CDR3 DNA reads TGTGCCACCAGTGATTTTCCTTCTGATACGCAGTATTTT.

This clonotype was seen only a few times. The chain uses TRBV7-6 and TRBJ1-1; 7 nucleotides agree with TRBD1. The CDR3 runs 14 residues. Trimming removed 5 bases from V and 6 bases from J; junction bases left unmatched: 9. Germline assignment: CDR1 SGHVS and CDR2 FNYEAQ. This CDR3 is CASSPDRVDAEAFF. DNA of the CDR3: TGTGCCAGCAGCCCCGACAGGGTCGATGCTGAAGCTTTCTTT.

The genes are TRBV2 and TRBJ2-2; 7 bases agree with TRBD1. This CDR3 spans 15 amino acids. The germline V gene encodes CDR1 SNHLY and CDR2 FYNNEI. V lost 7 bases, J lost 4 bases, and 9 bases stayed unmatched. The DNA for the CDR3 is TGTGCCAGCACGAGGACAGGCGCGGGCACCGGGGAGCTGTTTTTT. This encodes CASTRTGAGTGELFF. Based on the CDR3 plus reference TRBV2 and TRBJ2-2, the full variable domain is EPEVTQTPSHQVTQMGQEVILRCVPISNHLYFYWYRQILGQKVEFLVSFYNNEISEKSEIFDDQFSVERPDGSNFTLKIRSTKLEDSAMYFCASTRTGAGTGELFFGEGSRLTVL.

The chain employs TRBV18 and TRBJ2-7, with D possibly being TRBD1 (6 bases). V lost 3 bases to trimming and J lost 3 bases, with 9 bases between them. This CDR3 has 13 amino acids. Germline V gene data show CDR1 as KGHSH and CDR2 as LQKENI. CDR3 sequence reads: CASSPSGDYEQYV. The CDR3, as DNA: TGTGCCAGCTCACCGTCAGGGGACTACGAGCAGTACGTC.

This clonotype was detected many times. This sequence joins TRBV7-6 and TRBJ2-3; 8 bases map to TRBD2. This CDR3 is built from 14 residues. Germline loops: CDR1 SGHVS, CDR2 FNYEAQ. With 5 bases clipped from V and 11 bases from J, the junction kept 12 bases outside the gene matches. The CDR3 DNA sequence: TGTGCCAGCAGCCCCTTGGGTAGCGGGGTTGGGCAGTATTTT. Translating gives CASSPLGSGVGQYF.

The chain has TRBV12-3 or TRBV12-4 and TRBJ2-3, with D uncertain. Trimming took 5 bases from V and 8 from J, leaving 14 bases between them. This CDR3 region has 13 residues. CDR3 bases: TGTGCCAGCAGTACAATAGCAGAGATTACGCAGTATTTT. Translating it yields CASSTIAEITQYF.

This clonotype was seen a few times. This sequence joins TRBV3-2 and TRBJ2-1; the D call of TRBD1 is as the table states it, not checked on the DNA. TRBV3-2 is assigned pseudogene status. There are 15 residues in the CDR3. The CDR3 DNA sequence: TGTGCCAGCAGCCAAGAGGACAGGGGCTACAATGAGCAGTTCTTC. It yields the protein CASSQEDRGYNEQFF.

This clonotype was seen a handful of times. This sequence joins TRBV11-3 and TRBJ2-1, with D perhaps matching TRBD1 (6 bases). Deletions cut 5 bases from V and 3 bases from J, with 14 bases between. Germline CDR1 is SGHNT and CDR2 is YENEEA. The CDR3 loop spans 15 amino acids. CDR3 DNA: TGTGCCAGCAGCCCTGGGGGCTTTAACTACAATGAGCAGTTCTTC. This gives the protein CASSPGGFNYNEQFF.

The gene calls are TRBV4-1 and TRBJ1-2; 7 bases match TRBD1. The germline gives CDR1 MGHRA, CDR2 YSYEKL. This CDR3 contains 12 residues. V was pared by 4 bases and J by 10 bases, with 6 bases of the junction left unmatched. The CDR3 protein is CASSRLQGTYTF. CDR3 nucleotide sequence: TGCGCCAGCAGCCGACTACAGGGGACCTACACCTTC.